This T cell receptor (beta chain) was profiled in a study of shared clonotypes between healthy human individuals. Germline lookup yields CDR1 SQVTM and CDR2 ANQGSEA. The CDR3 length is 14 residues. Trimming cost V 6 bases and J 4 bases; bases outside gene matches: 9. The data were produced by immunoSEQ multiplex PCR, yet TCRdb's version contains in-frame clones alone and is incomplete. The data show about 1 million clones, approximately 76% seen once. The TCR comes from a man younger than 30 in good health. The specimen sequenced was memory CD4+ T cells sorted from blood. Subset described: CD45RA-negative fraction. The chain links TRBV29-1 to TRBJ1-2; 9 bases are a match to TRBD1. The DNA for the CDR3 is TGCAGCGTGGAAACAGGGGGCTGGAGCTATGGCTACACCTTC. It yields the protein CSVETGGWSYGYTF.